Listed below are T cell receptor beta chains from one sample, sequenced in a study of blood T cell repertoires in COVID-19. Generated by immunoSEQ multiplex PCR, the TCRdb table keeps only in-frame clones and is missing some. Of about 200,000 clones listed, 70% to 90% are singletons. Sequenced input: peripheral blood. The receptors derive from an elderly woman with acute or convalescent COVID-19. The CDR3 runs from the conserved cysteine through the conserved F or W. The order of the fields is CDR3 length, D gene, J gene, V gene, clone size, CDR3 DNA, CDR3 protein. D genes are given only for firm matches. Clone size, where shown, is once, few, many, or a class for clones that have expanded.

len: 13
d_gene: TRBD1
j_gene: TRBJ1-2
v_gene: TRBV7-9
abundance: .
CDR3nt: TGTGCCAGCAGCCTACAGGGGATCTATGGCTACACCTTC
CDR3aa: CASSLQGIYGYTF

len: 17
d_gene: TRBD2
j_gene: TRBJ2-5
v_gene: TRBV5-4
abundance: .
CDR3nt: TGTGCCAGCAGCTTGGGTAGTAGCGGGAGAGTGGTAGAGACCCAGTACTTC
CDR3aa: CASSLGSSGRVVETQYF

len: 14
d_gene: .
j_gene: TRBJ1-1
v_gene: TRBV18
abundance: .
CDR3nt: TGTGCCAGCTCACCCGAATCCGGGAACACTGAAGCTTTCTTT
CDR3aa: CASSPESGNTEAFF

len: 16
d_gene: .
j_gene: TRBJ1-3
v_gene: TRBV28
abundance: .
CDR3nt: TGTGCCAGCAGTTTACGATTGGGGGCCCGTGGAAACACCATATATTTT
CDR3aa: CASSLRLGARGNTIYF

len: 15
d_gene: .
j_gene: TRBJ1-1
v_gene: TRBV15
abundance: once
CDR3nt: TGTGCCACCAGCAGCGTAACCCGGACATTTGCTGAAGCTTTCTTT
CDR3aa: CATSSVTRTFAEAFF

len: 13
d_gene: .
j_gene: TRBJ1-1
v_gene: TRBV7-2
abundance: .
CDR3nt: TGTGCCAGCAGCTCTGACAGTTACACTGAAGCTTTCTTT
CDR3aa: CASSSDSYTEAFF

len: 14
d_gene: .
j_gene: TRBJ1-1
v_gene: TRBV18
abundance: .
CDR3nt: TGTGCCAGCTCGGTAGGGGCGGCGAACACTGAAGCTTTCTTT
CDR3aa: CASSVGAANTEAFF

len: 14
d_gene: .
j_gene: TRBJ2-5
v_gene: TRBV27
abundance: .
CDR3nt: TGTGCCAGCAGTTTTGGCGGCGGGGTGGAGACCCAGTACTTC
CDR3aa: CASSFGGGVETQYF

len: 15
d_gene: TRBD1
j_gene: TRBJ1-2
v_gene: TRBV27
abundance: .
CDR3nt: TGTGCCAGCACGAAGATGGGACAGGGGACCTATGGCTACACCTTC
CDR3aa: CASTKMGQGTYGYTF

len: 13
d_gene: .
j_gene: TRBJ2-7
v_gene: TRBV29-1
abundance: .
CDR3nt: TGCAGCGTTGCGAGGACACGGACCTACGAGCAGTACTTC
CDR3aa: CSVARTRTYEQYF

len: 19
d_gene: TRBD2
j_gene: TRBJ2-1
v_gene: TRBV11-2
abundance: .
CDR3nt: TGTGCCAGCAGCTCACGACCTCCGGGACTAGCGGGATTCTACAATGAGCAGTTCTTC
CDR3aa: CASSSRPPGLAGFYNEQFF

len: 15
d_gene: .
j_gene: TRBJ2-2
v_gene: TRBV9
abundance: .
CDR3nt: TGTGCCAGCAGCGAGAGGGGACAAGACACCGGGGAGCTGTTTTTT
CDR3aa: CASSERGQDTGELFF

len: 13
d_gene: .
j_gene: TRBJ1-1
v_gene: TRBV10-3
abundance: once
CDR3nt: TGTGCCATCAGCGGGGGAGCCCCCACTGAAGCTTTCTTT
CDR3aa: CAISGGAPTEAFF

len: 17
d_gene: TRBD1
j_gene: TRBJ1-1
v_gene: TRBV9
abundance: .
CDR3nt: TGTGCCAGCAGGCCTCAGGGGGGCCTAAAAGGAAACACTGAAGCTTTCTTT
CDR3aa: CASRPQGGLKGNTEAFF

len: 15
d_gene: TRBD1
j_gene: TRBJ1-1
v_gene: TRBV11-2
abundance: once
CDR3nt: TGTGCCAGCAGCTTCAGGGGGGTCTTTAACACTGAAGCTTTCTTT
CDR3aa: CASSFRGVFNTEAFF

len: 13
d_gene: TRBD1
j_gene: TRBJ1-5
v_gene: TRBV6-6
abundance: once
CDR3nt: TGTGCCAGCGGGACAGGGTGGAATCAGCCCCAGCATTTT
CDR3aa: CASGTGWNQPQHF

len: 14
d_gene: TRBD2
j_gene: TRBJ2-5
v_gene: TRBV5-5
abundance: .
CDR3nt: TGTGCCAGCAGCTTGCTAGCGGGAGTGGAGACCCAGTACTTC
CDR3aa: CASSLLAGVETQYF

len: 16
d_gene: .
j_gene: TRBJ2-3
v_gene: TRBV30
abundance: few
CDR3nt: TGTGCCTGGAATGCGGGATACCGTTCTAGCACAGATACGCAGTATTTT
CDR3aa: CAWNAGYRSSTDTQYF

len: 15
d_gene: .
j_gene: TRBJ1-5
v_gene: TRBV7-2
abundance: .
CDR3nt: TGTGCCAGCAGCTTAGCTGGAGGGATGGGTCAGCCCCAGCATTTT
CDR3aa: CASSLAGGMGQPQHF

len: 15
d_gene: TRBD1
j_gene: TRBJ1-1
v_gene: TRBV10-3
abundance: once
CDR3nt: TGTGCCATCAGCCTAAGGACAGGGGGCGGGACTGAAGCTTTCTTT
CDR3aa: CAISLRTGGGTEAFF

len: 16
d_gene: TRBD1
j_gene: TRBJ2-2
v_gene: TRBV2
abundance: .
CDR3nt: TGTGCCAGCACCCCCGCCGGGACAGCGAACACCGGGGAGCTGTTTTTT
CDR3aa: CASTPAGTANTGELFF

len: 13
d_gene: TRBD1
j_gene: TRBJ1-2
v_gene: TRBV7-2
abundance: .
CDR3nt: TGTGCCAGCAGCTTGGGACAGGGGTATGGCTACACCTTC
CDR3aa: CASSLGQGYGYTF

len: 18
d_gene: TRBD2
j_gene: TRBJ2-2
v_gene: TRBV7-2
abundance: .
CDR3nt: TGTGCCAGCAGCTACAAACTAGCGGGAGGTCTTGGAACCGGGGAGCTGTTTTTT
CDR3aa: CASSYKLAGGLGTGELFF

len: 15
d_gene: .
j_gene: TRBJ2-3
v_gene: TRBV24-1
abundance: .
CDR3nt: TGTGCCACCGCTTCGTCACTAGACAAAACAGATACGCAGTATTTT
CDR3aa: CATASSLDKTDTQYF

len: 16
d_gene: .
j_gene: TRBJ1-5
v_gene: TRBV25-1
abundance: .
CDR3nt: TGTGCCAGCAGTGAATCAGGGCCAGGAACCAATCAGCCCCAGCATTTT
CDR3aa: CASSESGPGTNQPQHF

len: 16
d_gene: .
j_gene: TRBJ1-2
v_gene: TRBV7-2
abundance: .
CDR3nt: TGTGCCAGCAGCCCAGATGACACTTATACTAACTATGGCTACACCTTC
CDR3aa: CASSPDDTYTNYGYTF